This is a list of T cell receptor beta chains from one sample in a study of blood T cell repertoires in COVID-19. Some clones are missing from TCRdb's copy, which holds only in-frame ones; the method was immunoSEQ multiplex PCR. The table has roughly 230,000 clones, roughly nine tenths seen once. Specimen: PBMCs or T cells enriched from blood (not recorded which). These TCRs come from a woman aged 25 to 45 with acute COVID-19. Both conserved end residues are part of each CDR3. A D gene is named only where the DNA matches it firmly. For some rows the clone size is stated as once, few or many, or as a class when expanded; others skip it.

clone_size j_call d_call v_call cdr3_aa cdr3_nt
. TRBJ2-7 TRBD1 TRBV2 CASGDRKSYEQYF TGTGCCAGCGGGGACAGGAAATCCTACGAGCAGTACTTC
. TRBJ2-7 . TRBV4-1 CASSQGRATSNYEQYF TGCGCCAGCAGCCAAGGCAGGGCTACCTCGAACTACGAGCAGTACTTC
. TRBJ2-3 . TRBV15 CATSRDRGGMDTQYF TGTGCCACCAGCAGAGATCGTGGAGGGATGGATACGCAGTATTTT
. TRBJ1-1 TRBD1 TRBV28 CASSNRGGMNTEAFF TGTGCCAGCAGTAACAGGGGCGGAATGAACACTGAAGCTTTCTTT
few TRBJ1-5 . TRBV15 CATSRGSGWDSNQPQHF TGTGCCACCAGCAGAGGGTCAGGGTGGGATAGCAATCAGCCCCAGCATTTT
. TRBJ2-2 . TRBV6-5 CASRLAGAGELFF TGTGCCAGCAGGTTGGCAGGGGCCGGGGAGCTGTTTTTT
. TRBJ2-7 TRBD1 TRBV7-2 CASSLEGTGVLFQPYEQYF TGTGCCAGCAGCTTAGAAGGGACAGGGGTTCTTTTCCAACCCTACGAGCAGTACTTC
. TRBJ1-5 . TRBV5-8 CASSRTAGVIPSNQPQHF TGTGCCAGCAGCCGGACCGCAGGGGTCATACCTAGCAATCAGCCCCAGCATTTT
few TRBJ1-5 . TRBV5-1 CASSLEGGRNQPQHF TGCGCCAGCAGCTTGGAGGGAGGGAGGAATCAGCCCCAGCATTTT
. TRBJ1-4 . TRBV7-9 CASSLGQASEKLFF TGTGCCAGCAGCTTAGGGCAGGCGTCAGAAAAACTGTTTTTT
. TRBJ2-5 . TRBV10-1 CASSEGTGLAETQYF TGCGCCAGCAGTGAGGGAACAGGGCTGGCAGAGACCCAGTACTTC
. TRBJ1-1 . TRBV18 CASSPQRGYDEAFF TGTGCCAGCTCACCACAGCGGGGGTATGATGAAGCTTTCTTT
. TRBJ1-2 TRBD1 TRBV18 CASSPSGQDNGYTF TGTGCCAGCTCACCATCGGGACAGGATAATGGCTACACCTTC
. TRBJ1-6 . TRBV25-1 CASSEGGGSPLHF TGTGCCAGCAGTGAGGGGGGGGGTTCACCCCTCCACTTT
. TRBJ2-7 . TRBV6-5 CASSYTGGRSYEQYF TGTGCCAGCAGTTACACAGGAGGGCGCTCCTACGAGCAGTACTTC
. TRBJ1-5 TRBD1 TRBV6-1 CASSGIWSDRNDQPQHF TGTGCCAGCAGTGGGATCTGGTCGGACAGGAATGATCAGCCCCAGCATTTT
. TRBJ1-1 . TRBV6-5 CASSRGRGTEAFF TGTGCCAGCAGCAGGGGACGAGGGACTGAAGCTTTCTTT
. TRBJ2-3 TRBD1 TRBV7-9 CASSLGTGAGDTQYF TGTGCCAGCAGCCTCGGGACAGGGGCAGGAGATACGCAGTATTTT
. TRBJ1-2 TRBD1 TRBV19 CASSQGAGGYTF TGTGCCAGTAGCCAGGGGGCAGGAGGCTACACCTTC
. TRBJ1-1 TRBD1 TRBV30 CAWVKTGLPTEAFF TGTGCCTGGGTCAAGACAGGGCTCCCCACTGAAGCTTTCTTT
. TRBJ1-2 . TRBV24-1 CATSDYRELGGYTF TGTGCCACCAGTGATTACAGGGAGTTGGGTGGCTACACCTTC
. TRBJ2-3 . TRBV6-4 CASSDSRADTQYF TGTGCCAGCAGTGACTCTCGGGCAGATACGCAGTATTTT
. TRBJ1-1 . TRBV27 CASSFLPGLGNTEAFF TGTGCCAGCAGTTTTCTGCCGGGGTTGGGGAACACTGAAGCTTTCTTT
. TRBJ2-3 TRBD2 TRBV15 CATSRGGLAGTTDTQYF TGTGCCACCAGCAGGGGGGGGCTAGCGGGGACTACAGATACGCAGTATTTT
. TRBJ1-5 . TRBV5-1 CASSLGESNQPQHF TGCGCCAGCAGCTTGGGCGAGAGCAATCAGCCCCAGCATTTT
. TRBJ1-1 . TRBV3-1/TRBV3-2 CASSPYLNTEAFF TGTGCCAGCAGCCCGTACTTGAACACTGAAGCTTTCTTT
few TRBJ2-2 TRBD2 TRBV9 CASSGLAGTTGELFF TGTGCCAGCAGCGGACTAGCGGGGACCACCGGGGAGCTGTTTTTT
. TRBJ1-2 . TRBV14 CASSQVLGSDYGYTF TGTGCCAGCAGCCAGGTTCTGGGGAGCGACTATGGCTACACCTTC
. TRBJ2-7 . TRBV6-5 CASSYSNNEQYF TGTGCCAGCAGTTACTCGAACAACGAGCAGTACTTC
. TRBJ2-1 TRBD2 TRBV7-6 CASSVASGGAYNEQFF TGTGCCAGCAGCGTGGCTAGCGGGGGCGCCTACAATGAGCAGTTCTTC
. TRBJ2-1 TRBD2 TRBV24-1 CATSASGTTSGNEQFF TGTGCCACCAGTGCGAGCGGGACCACCTCGGGGAATGAGCAGTTCTTC
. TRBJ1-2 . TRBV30 CAWSVSTLDGYTF TGTGCCTGGAGTGTGTCAACTTTGGATGGCTACACCTTC
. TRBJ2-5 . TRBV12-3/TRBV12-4 CASSFDREETQYF TGTGCCAGCAGTTTTGACAGAGAAGAGACCCAGTACTTC